The T cell receptor (beta chain) described here comes from a study of patients and donors after allogeneic stem cell transplantation. The CDR3 spans 12 residues. The germline gives CDR1 DFQATT, CDR2 SNEGSKA (reference sequence). V was shortened by 7 bases and J by 8 bases, with 14 bases between the two germline ends. TCRdb ran MiXCR on the RT-PCR reads and lists one entry per CDR3 protein. The sample has approximately 210,000 distinct CDR3 sequences, roughly two fifths seen once. The receptor was derived from a human donor who was either an allogeneic HSCT recipient or a stem cell or donor lymphocyte infusion donor (not recorded which). It is not recorded whose cells these are; they may come from a transplant donor. The chain combines TRBV20-1 with TRBJ1-4; no clear D. The sequenced sample consisted of blood, either unsorted or a sorted T cell fraction (not recorded which). The CDR3: CSVPQPREKLFF. The CDR3 DNA reads as TGCAGTGTTCCACAGCCCCGGGAAAAACTGTTTTTT.